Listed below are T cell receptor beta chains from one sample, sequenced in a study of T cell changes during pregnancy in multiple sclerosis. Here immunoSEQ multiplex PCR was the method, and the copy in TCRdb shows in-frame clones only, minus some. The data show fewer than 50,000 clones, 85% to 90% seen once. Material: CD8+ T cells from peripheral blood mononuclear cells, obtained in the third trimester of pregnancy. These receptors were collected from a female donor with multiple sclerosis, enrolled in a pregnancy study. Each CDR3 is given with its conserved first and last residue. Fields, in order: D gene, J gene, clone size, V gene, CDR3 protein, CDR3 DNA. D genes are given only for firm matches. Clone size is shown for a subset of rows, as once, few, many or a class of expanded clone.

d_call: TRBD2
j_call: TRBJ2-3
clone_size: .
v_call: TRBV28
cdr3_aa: CASTVAGLAGLREADTQYF
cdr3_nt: TGTGCCAGCACCGTGGCCGGGCTAGCGGGCCTTAGAGAGGCAGATACGCAGTATTTT

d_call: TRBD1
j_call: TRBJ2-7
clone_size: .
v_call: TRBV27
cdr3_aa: CASSLDRGLVEQYF
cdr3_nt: TGTGCCAGCAGTTTGGACAGGGGGTTGGTCGAGCAGTACTTC

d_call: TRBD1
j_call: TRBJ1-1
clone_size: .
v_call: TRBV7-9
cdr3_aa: CASSLEGIPDRGRTEAFF
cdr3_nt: TGTGCCAGCAGCTTAGAGGGAATCCCGGACAGGGGGCGGACTGAAGCTTTCTTT

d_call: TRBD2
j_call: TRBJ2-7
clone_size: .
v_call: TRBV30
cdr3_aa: CAWNPGGSEQYF
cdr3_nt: TGTGCCTGGAACCCGGGGGGGAGCGAGCAGTACTTC

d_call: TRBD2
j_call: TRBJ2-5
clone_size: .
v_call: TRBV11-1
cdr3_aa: CASTLTSGGVETQYF
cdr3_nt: TGTGCCAGCACTCTGACTAGCGGGGGGGTAGAGACCCAGTACTTC

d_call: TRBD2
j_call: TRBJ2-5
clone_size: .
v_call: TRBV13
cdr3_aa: CASSKTSGGRRETQYF
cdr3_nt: TGTGCCAGCAGCAAGACTAGCGGGGGGAGAAGGGAGACCCAGTACTTC

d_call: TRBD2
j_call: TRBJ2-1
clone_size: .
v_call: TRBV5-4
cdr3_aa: CASSFLAGGGGEQFF
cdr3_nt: TGTGCCAGCAGCTTTTTAGCGGGGGGCGGGGGTGAGCAGTTCTTC

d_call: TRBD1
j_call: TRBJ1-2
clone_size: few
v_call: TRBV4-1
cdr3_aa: CASSHSKTGGLYGYTF
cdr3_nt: TGCGCCAGCAGCCACTCTAAGACAGGGGGTCTCTATGGCTACACCTTC

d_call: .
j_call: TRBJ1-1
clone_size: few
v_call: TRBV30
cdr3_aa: CAWKGVGLETEAFF
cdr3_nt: TGTGCCTGGAAGGGGGTGGGTTTAGAGACTGAAGCTTTCTTT

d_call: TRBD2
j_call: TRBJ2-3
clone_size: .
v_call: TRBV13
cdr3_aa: CASSLGRGGAANTQYF
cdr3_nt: TGTGCCAGCAGCTTAGGGCGGGGGGGCGCAGCGAATACGCAGTATTTT

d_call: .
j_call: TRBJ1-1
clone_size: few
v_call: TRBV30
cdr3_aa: CAWSVLTEAFF
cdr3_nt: TGTGCCTGGAGTGTACTCACTGAAGCTTTCTTT

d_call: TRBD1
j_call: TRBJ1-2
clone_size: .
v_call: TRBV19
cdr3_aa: CASSLTGTGYGYTF
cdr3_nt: TGTGCCAGTAGTCTAACCGGGACAGGGTATGGCTACACCTTC

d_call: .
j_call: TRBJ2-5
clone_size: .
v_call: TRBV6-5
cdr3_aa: CASSYSQGVETQYF
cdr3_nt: TGTGCCAGCAGTTACAGCCAAGGGGTGGAGACCCAGTACTTC

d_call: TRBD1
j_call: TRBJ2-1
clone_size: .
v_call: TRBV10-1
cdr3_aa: CASSEETDRDEQFF
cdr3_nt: TGCGCCAGCAGCGAAGAAACAGACAGGGATGAGCAGTTCTTC

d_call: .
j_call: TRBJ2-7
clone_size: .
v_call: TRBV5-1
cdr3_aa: CASSPLLGHSIYEQYF
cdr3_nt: TGCGCCAGCAGCCCGCTTCTGGGACACTCGATCTACGAGCAGTACTTC

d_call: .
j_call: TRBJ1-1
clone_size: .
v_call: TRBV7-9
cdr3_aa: CASSAQGKSEAFF
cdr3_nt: TGTGCCAGCAGCGCGCAGGGGAAGAGTGAAGCTTTCTTT

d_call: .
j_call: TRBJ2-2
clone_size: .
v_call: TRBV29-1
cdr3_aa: CSVDSFRTEPFTGELFF
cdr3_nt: TGCAGCGTTGACAGTTTTAGGACAGAACCATTCACCGGGGAGCTGTTTTTT

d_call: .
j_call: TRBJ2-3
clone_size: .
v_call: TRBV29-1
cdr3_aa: CSAQVLMDTQYF
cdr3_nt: TGCAGCGCCCAGGTTCTCATGGATACGCAGTATTTT

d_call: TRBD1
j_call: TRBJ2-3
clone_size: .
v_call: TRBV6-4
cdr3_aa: CASSDGTGTDTQYF
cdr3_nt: TGTGCCAGCAGTGACGGGACAGGCACAGATACGCAGTATTTT

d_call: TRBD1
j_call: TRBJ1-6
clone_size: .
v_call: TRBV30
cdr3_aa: CAWSVPDRDSSPLHF
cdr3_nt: TGTGCCTGGAGTGTACCGGACAGGGATAGCTCACCCCTCCACTTT

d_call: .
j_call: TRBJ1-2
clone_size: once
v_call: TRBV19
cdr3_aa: CASSQGGYGYTF
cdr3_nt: TGTGCCAGTAGTCAGGGTGGCTATGGCTACACCTTC

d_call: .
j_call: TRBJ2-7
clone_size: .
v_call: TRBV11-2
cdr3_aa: CASSLAGGGAYEQYF
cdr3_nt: TGTGCCAGCAGCTTAGCGGGTGGCGGGGCCTACGAGCAGTACTTC

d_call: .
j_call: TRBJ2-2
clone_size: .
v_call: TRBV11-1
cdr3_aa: CASSFDFTGELFF
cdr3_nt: TGTGCCAGCAGCTTCGACTTTACCGGGGAGCTGTTTTTT

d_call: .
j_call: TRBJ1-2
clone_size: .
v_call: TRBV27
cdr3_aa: CASSLSGGFTNYGYTF
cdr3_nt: TGTGCCAGCAGTTTATCGGGGGGGTTCACAAACTATGGCTACACCTTC

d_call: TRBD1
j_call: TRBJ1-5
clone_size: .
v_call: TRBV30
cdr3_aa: CAWSTGTGYQPQHF
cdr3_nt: TGTGCCTGGAGTACCGGGACAGGTTATCAGCCCCAGCATTTT

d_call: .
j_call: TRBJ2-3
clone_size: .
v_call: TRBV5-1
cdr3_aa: CASSDLLGRTDTQYF
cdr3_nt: TGCGCCAGCAGCGACCTATTGGGGCGAACAGATACGCAGTATTTT

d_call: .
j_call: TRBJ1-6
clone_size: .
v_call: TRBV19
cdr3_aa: CASSSGMTSSPLHF
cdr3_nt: TGTGCCAGTAGTTCAGGAATGACGAGTTCACCCCTCCACTTT

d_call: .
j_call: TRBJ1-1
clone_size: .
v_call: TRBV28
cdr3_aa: CASRGLSGAEDTEAFF
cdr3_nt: TGTGCCAGCCGAGGACTTTCAGGGGCGGAGGACACTGAAGCTTTCTTT